The clone carrying this T cell receptor (beta chain) was seen a handful of times. The target antigen is unknown. TCRdb passed the 5' RACE reads through MiXCR, listing each CDR3 protein once. This sample has 1.5 million to 2 million distinct CDR3 sequences; around 33% occur once, and the top ten carry over 0.25%. This sample was included in a study of identical twins. Broader study findings: Diverse VJ usage suggested most zero-insertion clonotypes were not invariant T cells. Out-of-frame sharing of TCR alpha in monozygotic twins was underestimated by models.

Trimming removed 6 bases from V and 1 base from J, with 20 bases in between. The germline V gene has CDR1 LNHDA and CDR2 SQIVND (reference sequence). The CDR3 contains 17 residues. The receptor was isolated from a newborn girl in good health. V gene TRBV19 combines with J gene TRBJ2-3; D tentatively reads TRBD1 or TRBD2 (5 bases each). The material sequenced was cord blood. In nucleotides, the CDR3 is TGTGCCAGTAGCAGACCCCCGGGACGCCTTCGCACAGATACGCAGTATTTT. Translating gives CASSRPPGRLRTDTQYF.